This T cell receptor (beta chain) came from a study of cytomegalovirus exposure and HLA in healthy donors. The PCR was carried out with 60 Vbeta primers and 13 Jbeta primers. TCRdb's copy holds only in-frame clones and misses some; the assay was immunoSEQ multiplex PCR. The sample lists roughly 150,000 clones, 75% to 90% occurring once. V lost 1 base, J lost 4 bases, and 8 bases lay in between. CDR1 is MNHNS, CDR2 SASEGT, per germline. There are 13 residues in the CDR3. When sampled, the donors appeared nominally healthy, though they likely had unrecorded immune exposures. The sample consisted of PBMCs. This receptor was taken from a female donor in good health and CMV-seronegative. The gene calls are TRBV6-1 and TRBJ2-7; D remains unclear. The CDR3 loop is CASSEGSSYEQYF. The CDR3 nucleotides read TGTGCCAGCAGTGAAGGGTCTAGTTACGAGCAGTACTTC.